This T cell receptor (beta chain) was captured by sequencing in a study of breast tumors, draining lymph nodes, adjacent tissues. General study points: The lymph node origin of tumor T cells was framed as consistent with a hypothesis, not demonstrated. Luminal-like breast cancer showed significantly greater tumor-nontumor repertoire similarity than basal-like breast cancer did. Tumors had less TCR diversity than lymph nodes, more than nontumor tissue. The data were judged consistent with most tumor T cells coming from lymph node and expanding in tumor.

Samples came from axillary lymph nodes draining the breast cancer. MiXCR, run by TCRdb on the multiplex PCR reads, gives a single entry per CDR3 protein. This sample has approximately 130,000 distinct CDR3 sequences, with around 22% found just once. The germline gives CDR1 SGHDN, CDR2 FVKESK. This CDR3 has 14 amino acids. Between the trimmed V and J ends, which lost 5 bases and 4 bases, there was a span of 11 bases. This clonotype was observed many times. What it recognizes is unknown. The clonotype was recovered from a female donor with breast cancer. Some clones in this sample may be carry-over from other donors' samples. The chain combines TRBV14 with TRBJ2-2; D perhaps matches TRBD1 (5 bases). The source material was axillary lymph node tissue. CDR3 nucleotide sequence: TGTGCCAGCAGCGCTCGACAGATCACCGGGGAGCTGTTTTTT. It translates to CASSARQITGELFF. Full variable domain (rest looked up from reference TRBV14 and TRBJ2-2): EAGVTQFPSHSVIEKGQTVTLRCDPISGHDNLYWYRRVMGKEIKFLLHFVKESKQDESGMPNNRFLAERTGGTYSTLKVQPAELEDSGVYFCASSARQITGELFFGEGSRLTVL.